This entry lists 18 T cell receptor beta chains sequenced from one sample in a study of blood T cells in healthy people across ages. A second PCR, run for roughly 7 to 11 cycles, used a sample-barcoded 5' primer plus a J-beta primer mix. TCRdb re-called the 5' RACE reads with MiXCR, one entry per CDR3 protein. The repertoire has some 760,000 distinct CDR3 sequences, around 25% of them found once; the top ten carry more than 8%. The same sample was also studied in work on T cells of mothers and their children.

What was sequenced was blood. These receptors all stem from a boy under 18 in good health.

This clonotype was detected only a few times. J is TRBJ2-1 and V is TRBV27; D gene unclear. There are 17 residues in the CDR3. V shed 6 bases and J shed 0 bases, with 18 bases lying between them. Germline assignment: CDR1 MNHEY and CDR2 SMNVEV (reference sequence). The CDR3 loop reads CASSHTAPSSSYNEQFF. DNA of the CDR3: TGTGCCAGCAGCCACACTGCGCCGTCGAGCTCCTACAATGAGCAGTTCTTC.

The CDR3, as DNA: TGTGCCAGCAGTATGAGGGGGCCGACAGCCTCCTACAATGAGCAGTTCTTC. Protein sequence: CASSMRGPTASYNEQFF. The chain links TRBV28 to TRBJ2-1, with 7 positions matching TRBD1. This CDR3 is built from 17 residues. Germline V lookup: CDR1 MDHEN, CDR2 SYDVKM. With 5 bases clipped from V and 0 bases from J, the junction kept 10 bases outside the gene matches.

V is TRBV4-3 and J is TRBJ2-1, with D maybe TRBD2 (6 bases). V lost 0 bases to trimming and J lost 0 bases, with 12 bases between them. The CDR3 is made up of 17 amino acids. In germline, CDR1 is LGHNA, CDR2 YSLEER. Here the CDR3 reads CASSQERDSPSYNEQFF. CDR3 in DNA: TGCGCCAGCAGCCAAGAACGGGACTCACCCTCCTACAATGAGCAGTTCTTC.

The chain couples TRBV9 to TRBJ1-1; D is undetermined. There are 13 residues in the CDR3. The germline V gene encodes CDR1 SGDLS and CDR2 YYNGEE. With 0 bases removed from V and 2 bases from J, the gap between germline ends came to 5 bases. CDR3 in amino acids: CASSVEGNTEAFF. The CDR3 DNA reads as TGTGCCAGCAGCGTAGAGGGAAACACTGAAGCTTTCTTT.

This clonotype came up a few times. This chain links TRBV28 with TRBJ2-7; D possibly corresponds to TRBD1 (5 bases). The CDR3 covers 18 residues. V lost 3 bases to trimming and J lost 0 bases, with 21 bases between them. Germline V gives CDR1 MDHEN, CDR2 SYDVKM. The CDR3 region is CASSFLFDWGESSYEQYF. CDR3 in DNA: TGTGCCAGCAGTTTCCTATTCGATTGGGGCGAAAGCTCCTACGAGCAGTACTTC.

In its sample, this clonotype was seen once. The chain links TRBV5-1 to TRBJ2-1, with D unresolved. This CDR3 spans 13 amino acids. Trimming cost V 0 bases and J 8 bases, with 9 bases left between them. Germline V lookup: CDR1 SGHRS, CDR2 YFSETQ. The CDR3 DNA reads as TGCGCCAGCAGCTTGGTCATTAACGATGAGCAGTTCTTC. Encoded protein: CASSLVINDEQFF.

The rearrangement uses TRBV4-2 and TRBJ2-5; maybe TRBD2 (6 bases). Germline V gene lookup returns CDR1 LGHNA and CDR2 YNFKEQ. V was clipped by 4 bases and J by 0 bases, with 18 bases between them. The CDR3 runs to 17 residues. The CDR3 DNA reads TGTGCCAGCAGCCTAATACCTCTTGGAGGGAACCAAGAGACCCAGTACTTC. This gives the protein CASSLIPLGGNQETQYF.

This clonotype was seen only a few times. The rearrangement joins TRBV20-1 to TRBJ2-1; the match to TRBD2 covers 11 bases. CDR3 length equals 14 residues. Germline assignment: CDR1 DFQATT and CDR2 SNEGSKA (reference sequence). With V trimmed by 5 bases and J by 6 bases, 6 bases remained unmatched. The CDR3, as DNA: TGCAGTGCTCGACTAGCGGGATCTGGCAATGAGCAGTTCTTC. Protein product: CSARLAGSGNEQFF.

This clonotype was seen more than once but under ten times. CDR3 region: CASSPSRDRAGSEKLFF. As DNA, the CDR3 is TGTGCCAGCAGCCCGTCCCGGGACAGGGCTGGGAGTGAAAAACTGTTTTTT. V gene TRBV3-1 combines with J gene TRBJ1-4; 9 bases are shared with TRBD1. The CDR3 is 17 residues long. V trimming: 4 bases; J trimming: 7 bases; junction bases outside the gene matches: 13. Germline-derived CDR1 and CDR2 are LGHDT and YNNKEL (reference sequence).

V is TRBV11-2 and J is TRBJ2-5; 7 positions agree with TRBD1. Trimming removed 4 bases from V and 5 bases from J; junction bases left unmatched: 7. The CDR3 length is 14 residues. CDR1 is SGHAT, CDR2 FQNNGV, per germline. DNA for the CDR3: TGTGCCAGCAGCTCTTGGACAGGCCTGGAGACCCAGTACTTC. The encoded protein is CASSSWTGLETQYF.

The CDR3 is CASRDRGAGVNYGYTF. The CDR3 DNA sequence: TGTGCCAGCAGGGACCGAGGGGCAGGCGTAAACTATGGCTACACCTTC. This chain links TRBV13 with TRBJ1-2, with a tentative D call TRBD1 (5 bases). V lost 6 bases to trimming and J lost 2 bases, with 19 bases between them. The CDR3 extends over 16 amino acids. CDR1 PRHDT and CDR2 FYEKMQ come from the germline V gene (reference sequence). Complete variable domain (other parts from reference TRBV13 and TRBJ1-2): AAGVIQSPRHLIKEKRETATLKCYPIPRHDTVYWYQQGPGQDPQFLISFYEKMQSDKGSIPDRFSAQQFSDYHSELNMSSLELGDSALYFCASRDRGAGVNYGYTFGSGTRLTVV.

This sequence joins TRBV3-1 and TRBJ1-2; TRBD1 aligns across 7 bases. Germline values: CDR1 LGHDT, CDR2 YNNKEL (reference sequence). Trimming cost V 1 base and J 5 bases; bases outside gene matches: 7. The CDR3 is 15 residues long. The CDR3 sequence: CASSQAAGTVYGYTF. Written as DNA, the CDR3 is TGTGCCAGCAGCCAAGCGGCAGGGACAGTATATGGCTACACCTTC.

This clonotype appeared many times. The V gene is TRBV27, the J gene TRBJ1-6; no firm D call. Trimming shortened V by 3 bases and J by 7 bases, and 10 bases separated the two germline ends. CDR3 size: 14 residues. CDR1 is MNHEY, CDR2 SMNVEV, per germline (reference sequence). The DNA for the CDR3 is TGTGCCAGCAGTTTCGCCGGCCTAAATTCACCCCTCCACTTT. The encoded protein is CASSFAGLNSPLHF.

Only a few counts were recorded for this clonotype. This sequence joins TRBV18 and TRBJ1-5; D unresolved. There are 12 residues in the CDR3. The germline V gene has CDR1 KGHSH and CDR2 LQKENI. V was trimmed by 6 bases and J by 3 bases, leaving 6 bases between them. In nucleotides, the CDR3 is TGTGCCAGCTCTGCGGACAATCAGCCCCAGCATTTT. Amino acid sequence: CASSADNQPQHF.

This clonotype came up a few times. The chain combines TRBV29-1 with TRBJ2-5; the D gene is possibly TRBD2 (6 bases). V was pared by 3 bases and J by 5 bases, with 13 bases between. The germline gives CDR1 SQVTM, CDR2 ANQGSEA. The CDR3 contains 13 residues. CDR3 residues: CSVDEEGVETQYF. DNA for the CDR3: TGCAGCGTTGATGAGGAGGGCGTGGAGACCCAGTACTTC.

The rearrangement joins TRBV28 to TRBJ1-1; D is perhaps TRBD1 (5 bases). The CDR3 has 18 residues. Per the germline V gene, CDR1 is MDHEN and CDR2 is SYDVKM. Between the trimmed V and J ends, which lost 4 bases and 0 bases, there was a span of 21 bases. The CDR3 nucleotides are TGTGCCAGCAGTTCCCTCTCGATCCAGGGATCCATGAACACTGAAGCTTTCTTT. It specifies CASSSLSIQGSMNTEAFF.

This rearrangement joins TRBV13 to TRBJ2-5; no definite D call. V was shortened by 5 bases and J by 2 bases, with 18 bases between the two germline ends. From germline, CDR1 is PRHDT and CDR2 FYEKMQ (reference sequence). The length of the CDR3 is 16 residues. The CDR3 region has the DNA TGTGCCAGCAGCAACGTAGGGTACGACGCACAAGAGACCCAGTACTTC. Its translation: CASSNVGYDAQETQYF.

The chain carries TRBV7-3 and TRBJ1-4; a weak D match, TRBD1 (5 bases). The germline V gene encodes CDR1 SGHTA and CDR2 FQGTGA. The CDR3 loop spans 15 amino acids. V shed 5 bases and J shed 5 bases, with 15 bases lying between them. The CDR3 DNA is TGTGCCAGCAGCCTCAGGGAGGGATTAAATGAAAAACTGTTTTTT. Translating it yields CASSLREGLNEKLFF.